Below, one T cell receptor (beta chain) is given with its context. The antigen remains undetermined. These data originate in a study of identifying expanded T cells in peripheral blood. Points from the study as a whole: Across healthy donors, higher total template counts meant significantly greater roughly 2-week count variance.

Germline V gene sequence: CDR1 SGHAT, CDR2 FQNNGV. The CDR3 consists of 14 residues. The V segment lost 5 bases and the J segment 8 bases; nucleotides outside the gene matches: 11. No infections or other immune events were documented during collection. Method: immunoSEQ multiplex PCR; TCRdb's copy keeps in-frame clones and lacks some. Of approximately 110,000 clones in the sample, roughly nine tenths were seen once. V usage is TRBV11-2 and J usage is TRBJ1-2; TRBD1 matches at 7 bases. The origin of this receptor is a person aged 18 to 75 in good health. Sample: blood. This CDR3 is CASSPGTASLGYTF. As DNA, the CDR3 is TGTGCCAGCAGCCCGGGGACAGCGAGTTTGGGCTACACCTTC.